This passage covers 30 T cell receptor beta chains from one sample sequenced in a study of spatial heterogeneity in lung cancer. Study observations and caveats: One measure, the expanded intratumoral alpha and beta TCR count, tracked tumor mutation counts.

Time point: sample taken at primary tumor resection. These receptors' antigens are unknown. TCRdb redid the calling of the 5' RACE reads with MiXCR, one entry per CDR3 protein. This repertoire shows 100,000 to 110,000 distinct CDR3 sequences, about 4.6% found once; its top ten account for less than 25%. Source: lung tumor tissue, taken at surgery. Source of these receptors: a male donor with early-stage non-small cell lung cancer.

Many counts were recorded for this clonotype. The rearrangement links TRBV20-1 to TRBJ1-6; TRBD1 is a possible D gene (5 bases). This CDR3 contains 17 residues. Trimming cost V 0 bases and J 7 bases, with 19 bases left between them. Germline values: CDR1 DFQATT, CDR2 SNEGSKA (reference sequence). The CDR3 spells CSARDSRGGFRNSPLHF. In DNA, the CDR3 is TGCAGTGCTAGAGATTCCCGGGGGGGGTTCCGCAATTCACCCCTCCACTTT.

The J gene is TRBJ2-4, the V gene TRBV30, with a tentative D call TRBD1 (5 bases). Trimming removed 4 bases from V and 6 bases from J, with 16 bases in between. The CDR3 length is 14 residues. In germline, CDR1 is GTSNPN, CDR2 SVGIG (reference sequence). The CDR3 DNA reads TGTGCCTGGACCACCGGCGTGGGGCGAAACATTCAGTACTTC. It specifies CAWTTGVGRNIQYF.

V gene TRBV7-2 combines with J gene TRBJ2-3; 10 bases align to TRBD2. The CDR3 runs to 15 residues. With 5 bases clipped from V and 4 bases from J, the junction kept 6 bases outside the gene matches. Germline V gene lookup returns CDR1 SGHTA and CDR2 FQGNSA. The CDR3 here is CASSPLSGRPDTQYF. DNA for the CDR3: TGTGCCAGCAGCCCCCTTAGCGGGAGGCCAGATACGCAGTATTTT. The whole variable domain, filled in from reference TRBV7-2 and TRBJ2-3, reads GAGVSQSPSNKVTEKGKDVELRCDPISGHTALYWYRQSLGQGLEFLIYFQGNSAPDKSGLPSDRFSAERTGGSVSTLTIQRTQQEDSAVYLCASSPLSGRPDTQYFGPGTRLTVL.

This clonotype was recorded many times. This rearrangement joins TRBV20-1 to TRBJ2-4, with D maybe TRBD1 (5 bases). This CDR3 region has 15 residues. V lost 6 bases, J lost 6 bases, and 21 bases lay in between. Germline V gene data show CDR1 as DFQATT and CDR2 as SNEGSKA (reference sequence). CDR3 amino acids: CSAVVGIGVRNIQYF. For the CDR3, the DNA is TGCAGTGCCGTCGTAGGGATAGGGGTGCGAAACATTCAGTACTTC.

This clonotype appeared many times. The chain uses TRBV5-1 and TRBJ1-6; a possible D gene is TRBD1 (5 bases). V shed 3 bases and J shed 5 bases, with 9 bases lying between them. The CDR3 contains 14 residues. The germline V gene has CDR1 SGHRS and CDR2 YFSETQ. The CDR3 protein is CASSSTDNNSPLHF. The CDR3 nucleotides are TGCGCCAGCAGCTCGACGGACAATAATTCACCCCTCCACTTT. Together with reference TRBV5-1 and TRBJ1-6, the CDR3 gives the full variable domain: KAGVTQTPRYLIKTRGQQVTLSCSPISGHRSVSWYQQTPGQGLQFLFEYFSETQRNKGNFPGRFSGRQFSNSRSEMNVSTLELGDSALYLCASSSTDNNSPLHFGNGTRLTVT.

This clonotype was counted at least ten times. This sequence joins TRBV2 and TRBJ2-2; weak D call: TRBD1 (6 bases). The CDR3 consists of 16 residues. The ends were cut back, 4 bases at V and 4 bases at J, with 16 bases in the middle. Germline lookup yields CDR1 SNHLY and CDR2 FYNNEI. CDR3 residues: CASSVLRGPITGELFF. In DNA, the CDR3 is TGTGCCAGCAGTGTACTCAGGGGCCCAATCACCGGGGAGCTGTTTTTT.

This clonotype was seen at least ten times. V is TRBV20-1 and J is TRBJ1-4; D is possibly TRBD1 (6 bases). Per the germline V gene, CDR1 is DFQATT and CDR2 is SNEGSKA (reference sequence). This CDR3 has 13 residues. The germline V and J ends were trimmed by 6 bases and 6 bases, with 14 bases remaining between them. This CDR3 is CSAPRTEDEKLFF. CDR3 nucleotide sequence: TGCAGTGCCCCCCGGACAGAAGATGAAAAACTGTTTTTT.

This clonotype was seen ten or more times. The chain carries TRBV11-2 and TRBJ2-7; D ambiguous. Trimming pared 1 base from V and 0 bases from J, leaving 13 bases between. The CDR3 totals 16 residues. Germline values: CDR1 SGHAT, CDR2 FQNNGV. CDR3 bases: TGTGCCAGCAGCTTAGGTCGCCGAATCCTCTCCTACGAGCAGTACTTC. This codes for CASSLGRRILSYEQYF.

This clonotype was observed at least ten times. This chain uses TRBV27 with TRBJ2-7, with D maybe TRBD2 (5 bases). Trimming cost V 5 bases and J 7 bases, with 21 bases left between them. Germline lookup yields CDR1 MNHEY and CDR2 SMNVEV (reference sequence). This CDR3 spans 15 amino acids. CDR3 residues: CASSPSDWMLREQYF. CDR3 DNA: TGTGCCAGCAGTCCTTCGGACTGGATGCTACGAGAGCAGTACTTC.

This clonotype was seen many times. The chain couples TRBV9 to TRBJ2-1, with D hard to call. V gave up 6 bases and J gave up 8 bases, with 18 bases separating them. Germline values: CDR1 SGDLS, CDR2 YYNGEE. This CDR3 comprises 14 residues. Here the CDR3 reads CASKEGLTRDEQFF. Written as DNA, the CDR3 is TGTGCCAGCAAAGAAGGCCTAACAAGGGATGAGCAGTTCTTC.

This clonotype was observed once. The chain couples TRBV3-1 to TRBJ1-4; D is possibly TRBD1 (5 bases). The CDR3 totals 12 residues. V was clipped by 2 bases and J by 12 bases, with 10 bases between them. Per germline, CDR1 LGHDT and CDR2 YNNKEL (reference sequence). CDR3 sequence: CASSQRGGQLFF. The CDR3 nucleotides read TGTGCCAGCAGCCAACGGGGCGGGCAACTGTTTTTT.

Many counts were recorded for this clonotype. This chain's CDR3 is CASSLRLGEQYF. For the CDR3, the DNA is TGTGCCAGCAGCTTGCGATTGGGCGAGCAGTACTTC. This chain uses TRBV11-2 with TRBJ2-7; D ambiguous. Germline V gene data show CDR1 as SGHAT and CDR2 as FQNNGV. The CDR3 length is 12 residues. Trimming removed 3 bases from V and 6 bases from J, with 9 bases in between.

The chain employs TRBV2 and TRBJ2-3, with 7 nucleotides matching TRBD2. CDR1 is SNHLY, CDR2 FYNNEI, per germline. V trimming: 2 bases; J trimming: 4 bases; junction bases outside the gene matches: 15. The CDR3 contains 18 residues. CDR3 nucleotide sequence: TGTGCCAGCAGTGAATCGGCGGGGGTCGTCTTTAACCCAGATACGCAGTATTTT. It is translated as CASSESAGVVFNPDTQYF.

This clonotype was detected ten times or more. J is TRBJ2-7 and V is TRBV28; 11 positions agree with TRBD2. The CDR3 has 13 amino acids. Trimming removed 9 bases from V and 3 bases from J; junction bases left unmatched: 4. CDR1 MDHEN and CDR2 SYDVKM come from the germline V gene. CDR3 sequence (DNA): TGTGCCAGTCATACTAGCGGGAGCTACGAGCAGTACTTC. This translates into CASHTSGSYEQYF.

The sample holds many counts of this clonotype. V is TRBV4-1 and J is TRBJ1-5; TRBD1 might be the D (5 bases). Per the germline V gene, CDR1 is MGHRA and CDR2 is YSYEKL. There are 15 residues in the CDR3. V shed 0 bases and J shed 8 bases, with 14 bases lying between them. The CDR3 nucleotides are TGCGCCAGCAGCCAAGAGGGCAGTCTGGGGGAGCCCCAGCATTTT. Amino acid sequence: CASSQEGSLGEPQHF.

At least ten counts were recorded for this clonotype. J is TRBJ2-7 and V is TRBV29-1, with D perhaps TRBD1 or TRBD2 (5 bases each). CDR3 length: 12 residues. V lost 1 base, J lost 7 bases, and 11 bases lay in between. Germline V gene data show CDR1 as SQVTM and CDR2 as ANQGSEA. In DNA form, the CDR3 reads TGCAGCGTTGAAGGGGGGTCGGGAGAGCAGTACTTC. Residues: CSVEGGSGEQYF.

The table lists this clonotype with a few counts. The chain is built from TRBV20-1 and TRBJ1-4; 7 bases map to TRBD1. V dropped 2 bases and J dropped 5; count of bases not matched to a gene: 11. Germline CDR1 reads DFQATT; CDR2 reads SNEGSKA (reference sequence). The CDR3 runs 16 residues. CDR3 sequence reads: CSARIAQGQQNEKLFF. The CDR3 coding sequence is TGCAGTGCTAGAATTGCCCAGGGACAGCAAAATGAAAAACTGTTTTTT.

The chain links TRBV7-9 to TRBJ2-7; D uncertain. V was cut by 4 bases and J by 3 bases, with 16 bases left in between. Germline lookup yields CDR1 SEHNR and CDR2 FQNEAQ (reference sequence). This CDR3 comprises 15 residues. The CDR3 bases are TGTGCCAGCAGCTCCGCCCGCCCGGGTGACTACGAGCAGTACTTC. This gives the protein CASSSARPGDYEQYF.

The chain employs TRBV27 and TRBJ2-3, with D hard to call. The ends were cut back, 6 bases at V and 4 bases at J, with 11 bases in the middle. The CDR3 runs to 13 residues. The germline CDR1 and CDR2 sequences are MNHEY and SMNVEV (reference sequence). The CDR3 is CASSRRYADTQYF. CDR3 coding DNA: TGTGCCAGCAGCCGACGGTATGCAGATACGCAGTATTTT.

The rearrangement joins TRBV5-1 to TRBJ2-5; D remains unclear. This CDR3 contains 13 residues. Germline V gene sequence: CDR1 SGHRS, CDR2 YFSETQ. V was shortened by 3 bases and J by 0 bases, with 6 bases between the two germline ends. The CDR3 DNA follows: TGCGCCAGCAGCTCCCCCTACCAAGAGACCCAGTACTTC. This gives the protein CASSSPYQETQYF.

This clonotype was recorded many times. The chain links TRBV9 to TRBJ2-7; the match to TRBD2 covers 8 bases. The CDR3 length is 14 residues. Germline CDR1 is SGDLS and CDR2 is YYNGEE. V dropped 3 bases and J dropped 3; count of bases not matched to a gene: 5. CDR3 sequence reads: CASSAGTSSYEQYF. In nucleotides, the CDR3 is TGTGCCAGCAGCGCCGGGACTAGTAGCTACGAGCAGTACTTC.

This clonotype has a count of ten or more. The DNA of the CDR3 is TGTGCCTGGAGTTCCCAGATCACTTATAATTCACCCCTCCACTTT. Amino acids: CAWSSQITYNSPLHF. This chain uses TRBV30 with TRBJ1-6; D uncertain. The CDR3 has 15 amino acids. V was shortened by 2 bases and J by 4 bases, with 12 bases between the two germline ends. CDR1 and CDR2 from the germline V gene are GTSNPN and SVGIG (reference sequence).

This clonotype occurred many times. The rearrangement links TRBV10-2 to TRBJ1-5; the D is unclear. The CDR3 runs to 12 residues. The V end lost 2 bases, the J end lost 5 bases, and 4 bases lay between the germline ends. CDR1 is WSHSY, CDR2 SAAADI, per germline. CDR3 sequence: CASSERDQPQHF. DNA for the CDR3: TGCGCCAGCAGTGAGCGGGATCAGCCCCAGCATTTT.

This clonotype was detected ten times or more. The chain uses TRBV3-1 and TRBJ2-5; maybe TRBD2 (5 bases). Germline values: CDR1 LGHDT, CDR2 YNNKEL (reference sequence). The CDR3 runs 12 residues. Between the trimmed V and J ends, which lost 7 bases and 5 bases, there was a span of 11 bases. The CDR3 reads CASTGLGETQYF. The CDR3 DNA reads TGTGCCAGCACCGGACTCGGGGAGACCCAGTACTTC.

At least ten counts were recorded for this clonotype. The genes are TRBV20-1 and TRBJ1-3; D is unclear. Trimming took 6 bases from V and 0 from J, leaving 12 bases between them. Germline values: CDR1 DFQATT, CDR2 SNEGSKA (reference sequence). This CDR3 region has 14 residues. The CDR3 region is CSAASSHSGNTIYF. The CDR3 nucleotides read TGCAGTGCGGCGTCGAGCCACTCTGGAAACACCATATATTTT.

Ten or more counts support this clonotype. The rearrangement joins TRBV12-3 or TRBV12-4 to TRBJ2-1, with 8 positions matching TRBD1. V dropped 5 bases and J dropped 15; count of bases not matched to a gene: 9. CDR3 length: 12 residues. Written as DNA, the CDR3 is TGTGCCAGCAGTCTCACACAGGGGGTGCGGTTCTTC. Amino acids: CASSLTQGVRFF.

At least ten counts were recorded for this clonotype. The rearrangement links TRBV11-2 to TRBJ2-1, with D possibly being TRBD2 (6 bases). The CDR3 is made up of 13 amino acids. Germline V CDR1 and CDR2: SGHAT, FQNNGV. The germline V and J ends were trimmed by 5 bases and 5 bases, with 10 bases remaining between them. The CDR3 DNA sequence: TGTGCCAGCAGCCCGGGACTCAACAATGAGCAGTTCTTC. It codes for CASSPGLNNEQFF.

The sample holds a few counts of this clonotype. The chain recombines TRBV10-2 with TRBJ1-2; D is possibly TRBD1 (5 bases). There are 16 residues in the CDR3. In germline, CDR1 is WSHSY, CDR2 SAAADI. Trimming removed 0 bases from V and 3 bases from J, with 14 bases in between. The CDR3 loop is CASSESITGVYYGYTF. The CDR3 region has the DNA TGCGCCAGCAGTGAGTCGATCACAGGTGTTTACTATGGCTACACCTTC.

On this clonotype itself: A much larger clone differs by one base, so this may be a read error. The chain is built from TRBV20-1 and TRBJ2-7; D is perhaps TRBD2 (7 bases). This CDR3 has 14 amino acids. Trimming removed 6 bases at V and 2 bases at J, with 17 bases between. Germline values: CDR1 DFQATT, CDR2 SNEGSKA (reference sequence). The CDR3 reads CSALMGAGAYEQYF. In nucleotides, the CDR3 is TGCAGTGCCCTAATGGGGGCGGGGGCCTACGAGCAGTACTTC.

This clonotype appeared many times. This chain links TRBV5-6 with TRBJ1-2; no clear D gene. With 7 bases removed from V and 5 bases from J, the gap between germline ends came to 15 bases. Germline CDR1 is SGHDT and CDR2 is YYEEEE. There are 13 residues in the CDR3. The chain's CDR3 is CASAIGDYYGYTF. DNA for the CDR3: TGTGCCAGCGCAATCGGCGATTATTATGGCTACACCTTC.